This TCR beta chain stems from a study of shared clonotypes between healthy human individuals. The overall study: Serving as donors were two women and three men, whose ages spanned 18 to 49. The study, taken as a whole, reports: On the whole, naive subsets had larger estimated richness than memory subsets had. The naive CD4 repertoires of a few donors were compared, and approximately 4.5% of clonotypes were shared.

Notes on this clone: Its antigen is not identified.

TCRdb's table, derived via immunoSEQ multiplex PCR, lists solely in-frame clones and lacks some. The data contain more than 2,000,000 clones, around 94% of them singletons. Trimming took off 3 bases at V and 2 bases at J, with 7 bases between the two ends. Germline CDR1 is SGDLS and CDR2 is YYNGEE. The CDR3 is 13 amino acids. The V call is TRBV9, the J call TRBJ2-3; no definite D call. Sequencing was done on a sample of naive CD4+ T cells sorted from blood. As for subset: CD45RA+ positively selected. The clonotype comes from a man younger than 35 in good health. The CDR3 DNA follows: TGTGCCAGCAGCGCCCTGATCACAGATACGCAGTATTTT. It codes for CASSALITDTQYF.